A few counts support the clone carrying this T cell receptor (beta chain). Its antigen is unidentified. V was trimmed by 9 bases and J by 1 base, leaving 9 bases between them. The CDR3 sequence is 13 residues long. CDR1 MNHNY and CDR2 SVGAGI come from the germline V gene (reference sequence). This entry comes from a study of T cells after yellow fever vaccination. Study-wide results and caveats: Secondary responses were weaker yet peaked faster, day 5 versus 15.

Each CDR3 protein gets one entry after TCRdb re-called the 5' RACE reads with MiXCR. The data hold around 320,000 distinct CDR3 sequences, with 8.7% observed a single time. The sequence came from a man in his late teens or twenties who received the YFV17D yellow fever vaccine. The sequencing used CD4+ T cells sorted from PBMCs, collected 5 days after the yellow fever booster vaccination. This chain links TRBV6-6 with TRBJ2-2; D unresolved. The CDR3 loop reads CASYGLNTGELFF. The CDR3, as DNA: TGTGCCAGTTATGGGCTGAACACCGGGGAGCTGTTTTTT.